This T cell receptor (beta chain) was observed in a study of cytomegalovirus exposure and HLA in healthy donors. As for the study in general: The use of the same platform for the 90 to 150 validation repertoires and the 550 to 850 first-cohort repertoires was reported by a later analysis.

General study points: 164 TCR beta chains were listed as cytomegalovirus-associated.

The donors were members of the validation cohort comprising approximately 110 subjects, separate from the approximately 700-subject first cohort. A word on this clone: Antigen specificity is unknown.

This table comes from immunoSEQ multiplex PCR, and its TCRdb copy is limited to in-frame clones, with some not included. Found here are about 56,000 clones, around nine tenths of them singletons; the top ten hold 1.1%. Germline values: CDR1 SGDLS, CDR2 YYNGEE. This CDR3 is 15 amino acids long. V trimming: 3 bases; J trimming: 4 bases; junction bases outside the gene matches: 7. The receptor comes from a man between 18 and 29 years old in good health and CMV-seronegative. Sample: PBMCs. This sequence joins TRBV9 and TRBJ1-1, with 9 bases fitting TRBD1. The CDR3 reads CASSAHRGQGTEAFF. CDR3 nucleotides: TGTGCCAGCAGCGCCCACAGGGGGCAGGGCACTGAAGCTTTCTTT.